The clone carrying this T cell receptor beta chain was detected a few times. Its antigen remains unidentified. The records do not include a CMV serostatus for this donor. With 6 bases clipped from V and 2 bases from J, the junction kept 9 bases outside the gene matches. Per the germline V gene, CDR1 is SNHLY and CDR2 is FYNNEI. The CDR3 runs to 16 residues. Both 60 Vbeta primers and 13 Jbeta primers went into the PCR. Sequenced by immunoSEQ multiplex PCR; TCRdb stores in-frame clones only, minus some. Of some 140,000 clones in the sample, 65% to 80% were seen once. This record comes from a study of cytomegalovirus exposure and HLA in healthy donors. Study-wide findings and caveats: It was reported that the classifier diagnosed cytomegalovirus status with high specificity and sensitivity in both the original and validation cohorts. HLA alleles showed associations with around 15,000 TCR beta sequences in a later analysis, at a 0.05 false discovery rate.

Sample: PBMCs. The V call is TRBV2, the J call TRBJ2-1; 8 bases match TRBD2. The receptor was isolated from a human donor in good health. The CDR3 coding sequence is TGTGCCAGCAGACCCACCGGGACTAGAGCCTACAATGAGCAGTTCTTC. Its protein product is CASRPTGTRAYNEQFF.